The 24 T cell receptor beta chains below all came from one sample that was sequenced in a study of blood T cells in healthy people across ages. Primers used in a second PCR of roughly 6 to 11 cycles were a sample-barcoded 5' primer and a J-beta primer mix. TCRdb independently ran MiXCR on the 5' RACE reads; one entry per CDR3 protein. The sample records about 1.7 million distinct CDR3 sequences, 28% being singletons. Input material: blood. The receptors originated from a woman in her 30s in good health.

The chain uses TRBV7-2 and TRBJ1-2; D perhaps matches TRBD1 (5 bases). Germline CDR1 is SGHTA and CDR2 is FQGNSA. The V gene lost 8 bases and the J gene lost 7 bases, with 11 bases spanning the gap. The CDR3 contains 11 residues. CDR3 DNA: TGTGCCAGCGGCAGGGTCTTTGGCTACACCTTC. Translated: CASGRVFGYTF.

This clonotype was seen many times. The V call is TRBV6-6, the J call TRBJ2-7; D gene ambiguous. This CDR3 spans 13 amino acids. Germline CDR1 reads MNHNY; CDR2 reads SVGAGI (reference sequence). Trimming shortened V by 2 bases and J by 7 bases, and 12 bases separated the two germline ends. The CDR3 coding sequence is TGTGCCAGCAGTTACCGCCGCGAAGAAGAGCAGTACTTC. This gives the protein CASSYRREEEQYF.

The rearrangement links TRBV25-1 to TRBJ1-5; tentatively, D is TRBD1 (5 bases). This CDR3 comprises 13 residues. Trimming pared 3 bases from V and 9 bases from J, leaving 12 bases between. Germline V gene data show CDR1 as MGHDK and CDR2 as SYGVNS. The CDR3 bases are TGTGCCAGCAGTGAGGGACCTCCCATGCCCCAGCATTTT. This codes for CASSEGPPMPQHF.

A few counts support this clonotype. CDR3 bases: TGTGCCAGCAGCCGAGCTCCGGGACCCCAAGAGACCCAGTACTTC. It is translated as CASSRAPGPQETQYF. This rearrangement joins TRBV3-1 to TRBJ2-5; either TRBD1 or TRBD2 may fit D (5 bases each). The V and J ends lost 4 bases and 1 base respectively, with 13 bases between them. The length of the CDR3 is 15 residues. The germline V gene encodes CDR1 LGHDT and CDR2 YNNKEL (reference sequence).

The chain couples TRBV12-3 or TRBV12-4 to TRBJ1-4; no clear D. The V end lost 6 bases, the J end lost 6 bases, and 17 bases lay between the germline ends. The CDR3 spans 15 residues. The CDR3 here is CASSSAGEVDEKLFF. As DNA, the CDR3 is TGTGCCAGCAGCTCCGCCGGGGAGGTGGATGAAAAACTGTTTTTT.

This clonotype was detected a few times. The chain couples TRBV29-1 to TRBJ1-1; D unclear. V was clipped by 1 base and J by 6 bases, with 12 bases between them. CDR3 length: 13 amino acids. Germline V gives CDR1 SQVTM, CDR2 ANQGSEA. The CDR3 here is CSVEGRQGAEAFF. The CDR3 coding sequence is TGCAGCGTTGAAGGGAGGCAAGGTGCTGAAGCTTTCTTT.

This clonotype has at least ten counts. The chain recombines TRBV7-9 with TRBJ2-1, with D perhaps TRBD2 (7 bases). Germline assignment: CDR1 SEHNR and CDR2 FQNEAQ (reference sequence). Between the trimmed V and J ends, which lost 3 bases and 3 bases, there was a span of 15 bases. There are 16 residues in the CDR3. CDR3 DNA sequence: TGTGCCAGCAGCTTGGGGGGGGCCCCCATCTACAATGAGCAGTTCTTC. It translates to CASSLGGAPIYNEQFF.

This chain uses TRBV6-5 with TRBJ1-1; D is uncertain. Trimming shortened V by 8 bases and J by 1 base, and 11 bases separated the two germline ends. Germline V gene lookup returns CDR1 MNHEY and CDR2 SVGAGI. CDR3 length: 13 amino acids. The chain's CDR3 is CASAVRRNTEAFF. The CDR3 nucleotides are TGTGCCAGCGCCGTACGAAGGAACACTGAAGCTTTCTTT.

The chain couples TRBV6-2 or TRBV6-3 to TRBJ2-7, with 10 bases that match TRBD1. Looked up from germline, CDR1 is MNHEY and CDR2 is SVGEGT. The CDR3 contains 14 residues. V shed 6 bases, J shed 5 bases, and the junction held 7 bases outside the gene matches. The CDR3 spells CASRRDRGSDEQYF. In nucleotides, the CDR3 is TGTGCCAGCAGAAGGGACAGGGGATCCGACGAGCAGTACTTC.

Remarks on this clonotype: This could be a read error, since a much larger clone is one nucleotide away. The V and J genes are TRBV5-1 and TRBJ2-5, with D unclear. Trimming shortened V by 7 bases and J by 1 base, and 14 bases separated the two germline ends. The CDR3 spans 14 residues. Germline loops: CDR1 SGHRS, CDR2 YFSETQ. The CDR3 DNA sequence: TGCGCCAGCGGCCTTCTTACAGCCCAAGAGACCCAGTACTTC. Translating it yields CASGLLTAQETQYF.

This clonotype appeared once. This sequence may be a read error, since a much larger clone differs from it by one base. This sequence joins TRBV6-5 and TRBJ2-1; D may be TRBD1 or TRBD2 (5 bases each). The CDR3 sequence is 16 residues long. The ends were cut back, 6 bases at V and 8 bases at J, with 23 bases in the middle. Per germline, CDR1 MNHEY and CDR2 SVGAGI. DNA of the CDR3: TGTGCCAGCAGCCCCCGGGACCTCCGTAAATACGATGAGCAGTTCTTC. Protein product: CASSPRDLRKYDEQFF.

This clonotype has just a few counts. The rearrangement links TRBV5-1 to TRBJ2-5; 8 positions match TRBD2. This CDR3 has 17 amino acids. Trimming removed 0 bases from V and 5 bases from J; junction bases left unmatched: 12. The V gene's germline CDR1 is SGHRS and CDR2 YFSETQ. The CDR3 reads CASSLALRTSPRETQYF. CDR3 bases: TGCGCCAGCAGCTTGGCCTTGCGGACTAGCCCGAGGGAGACCCAGTACTTC.

This chain joins TRBV30 and TRBJ1-1; no definite D call. Germline lookup yields CDR1 GTSNPN and CDR2 SVGIG (reference sequence). The CDR3 spans 15 residues. The V and J ends lost 4 bases and 8 bases respectively, with 23 bases between them. The DNA for the CDR3 is TGTGCCTGGAACTTGGTGGGGTCTCGGGGTGGAGAAGCTTTCTTT. This sequence encodes CAWNLVGSRGGEAFF.

This sequence joins TRBV20-1 and TRBJ2-1, with D possibly TRBD2 on 5 matching bases. CDR3 length: 13 amino acids. Per the germline V gene, CDR1 is DFQATT and CDR2 is SNEGSKA (reference sequence). With 6 bases removed from V and 6 bases from J, the gap between germline ends came to 15 bases. The CDR3 protein is CSAKNGESNEQFF. The CDR3 DNA reads TGCAGTGCAAAAAACGGGGAGAGCAATGAGCAGTTCTTC.

A note on this clonotype: A much larger clone is a single base away; this may be a read error. The rearrangement uses TRBV7-2 and TRBJ2-7; D call uncertain. The CDR3 has 13 residues. The V gene's germline CDR1 is SGHTA and CDR2 FQGNSA. Trimming stripped 7 bases from V and 2 bases from J, with 12 bases between. The CDR3 coding sequence is TGTGCCAGCACCAAGAGGAGAACCTACGAGCAGTACTTC. The encoded protein is CASTKRRTYEQYF.

With regard to this clonotype: A much larger clone differs by one base, so this may be a read error. The chain couples TRBV20-1 to TRBJ2-7; no reliable D call. CDR1 and CDR2 from the germline V gene are DFQATT and SNEGSKA (reference sequence). CDR3 length: 14 residues. V was trimmed by 6 bases and J by 5 bases, leaving 20 bases between them. The CDR3 DNA follows: TGCAGTGCCTCACCGGACGGTTCCTATGACGAGCAGTACTTC. Its translation is CSASPDGSYDEQYF.

With respect to this clonotype: With a much larger clone just one base away, this may be a read error. J is TRBJ2-5 and V is TRBV29-1, with 8 bases identical to TRBD1. There are 13 residues in the CDR3. CDR1 and CDR2 from the germline V gene are SQVTM and ANQGSEA. Trimming removed 4 bases from V and 11 bases from J; junction bases left unmatched: 12. The CDR3 region is CSVVNGQGAKQYF. CDR3 bases: TGCAGCGTTGTGAATGGACAGGGTGCTAAGCAGTACTTC. Supplemented by reference TRBV29-1 and TRBJ2-5, the full variable domain reads SAVISQKPSRDICQRGTSLTIQCQVDSQVTMMFWYRQQPGQSLTLIATANQGSEATYESGFVIDKFPISRPNLTFSTLTVSNMSPEDSSIYLCSVVNGQGAKQYFGPGTRLLVL.

The chain combines TRBV6-6 with TRBJ2-7; 13 nucleotides align to TRBD2. The CDR3 covers 17 residues. V dropped 0 bases and J dropped 7; count of bases not matched to a gene: 9. In germline, CDR1 is MNHNY, CDR2 SVGAGI (reference sequence). The CDR3 sequence is CASSYSGLAGVYNEQYF. Here the CDR3 DNA reads TGTGCCAGCAGTTACTCAGGACTAGCGGGAGTCTACAATGAGCAGTACTTC.

The sample holds a few counts of this clonotype. This rearrangement joins TRBV29-1 to TRBJ2-1; D is undetermined. The CDR3 totals 14 residues. Trimming stripped 7 bases from V and 0 bases from J, with 13 bases between. Germline V CDR1 and CDR2: SQVTM, ANQGSEA. Here the CDR3 DNA reads TGCAGCGCTCGTAGATCTTTCTCCTACAATGAGCAGTTCTTC. It encodes CSARRSFSYNEQFF.

The chain uses TRBV29-1 and TRBJ1-1, with 8 bases that match TRBD1. The J segment lost 4 bases and the V segment lost 7 bases, leaving 11 bases of the junction unmatched. CDR1 is SQVTM and CDR2 is ANQGSEA in the germline V gene. The CDR3 is 14 amino acids. The DNA for the CDR3 is TGCAGCGCCCTTAGGGACAGGTACGGCACTGAAGCTTTCTTT. Residues: CSALRDRYGTEAFF.

This clonotype was picked up a small number of times. The CDR3 region has the DNA TGTGCCAGCAGCGTTGACAGGGACCACGAGCAGTACTTC. This codes for CASSVDRDHEQYF. This chain joins TRBV7-9 and TRBJ2-7; 7 nucleotides agree with TRBD1. Trimming cost V 5 bases and J 5 bases; bases outside gene matches: 6. Germline-derived CDR1 and CDR2 are SEHNR and FQNEAQ (reference sequence). The CDR3 consists of 13 residues. The variable domain in full, completed from reference TRBV7-9 and TRBJ2-7, reads DTGVSQNPRHKITKRGQNVTFRCDPISEHNRLYWYRQTLGQGPEFLTYFQNEAQLEKSRLLSDRFSAERPKGSFSTLEIQRTEQGDSAMYLCASSVDRDHEQYFGPGTRLTVT.

This clonotype was detected many times. This chain links TRBV27 with TRBJ2-7; no reliable D call. Germline V CDR1 and CDR2: MNHEY, SMNVEV (reference sequence). There are 12 residues in the CDR3. The V gene lost 5 bases and the J gene lost 6 bases, with 11 bases spanning the gap. The CDR3 nucleotides are TGTGCCAGCAGTCCTTACTTTGGCGAGCAGTACTTC. It is translated as CASSPYFGEQYF.

This clonotype turned up a few times. The V call is TRBV5-6, the J call TRBJ2-1, with 11 bases that match TRBD1. V was pared by 0 bases and J by 4 bases, with 3 bases of the junction left unmatched. The CDR3 has 16 amino acids. CDR1 and CDR2 from the germline V gene are SGHDT and YYEEEE. CDR3 DNA sequence: TGTGCCAGCAGCTTGGAAGGACAGGGGGCTTACAATGAGCAGTTCTTC. Protein sequence: CASSLEGQGAYNEQFF.

Details on this clonotype: A much larger clone differs by one base, so this may be a read error. The J gene is TRBJ2-3, the V gene TRBV29-1; 10 bases align to TRBD1. The CDR3 runs to 14 residues. From germline, CDR1 is SQVTM and CDR2 ANQGSEA. The CDR3 DNA follows: TGCGGCGCTAGACAGGGGGCGAGTACAGATACGCAGTATTTT. As protein: CGARQGASTDTQYF.